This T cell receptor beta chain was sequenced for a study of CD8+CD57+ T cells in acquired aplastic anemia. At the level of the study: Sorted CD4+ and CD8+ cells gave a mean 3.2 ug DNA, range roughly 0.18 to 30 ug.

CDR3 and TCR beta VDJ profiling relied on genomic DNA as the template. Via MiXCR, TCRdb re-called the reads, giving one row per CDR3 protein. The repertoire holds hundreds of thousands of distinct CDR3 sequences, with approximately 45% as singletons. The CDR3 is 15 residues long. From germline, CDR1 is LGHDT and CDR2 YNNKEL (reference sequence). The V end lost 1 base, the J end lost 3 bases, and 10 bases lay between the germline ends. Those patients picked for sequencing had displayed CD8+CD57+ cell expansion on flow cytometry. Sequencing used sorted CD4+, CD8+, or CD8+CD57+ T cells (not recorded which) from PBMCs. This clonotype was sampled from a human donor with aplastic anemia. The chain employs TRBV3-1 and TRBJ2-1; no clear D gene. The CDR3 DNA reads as TGTGCCAGCAGCCAAGCGAGGTTAAGCTACAATGAGCAGTTCTTC. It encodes CASSQARLSYNEQFF.